Included here is one TCR beta chain sequence, with context. The antigen is not known. These data are taken from a study of T cells in Graves' hyperthyroidism and ophthalmopathy. Study results and limitations: Ophthalmopathy, which appeared later, was predicted by the model a median around 6.5 months before onset.

Amplified regions were TCR beta CDR3 sequences from RNA transcripts. First-round RT-PCR targeting the TCR CDR3 was performed with the HTBI primer set. In TCRdb, the multiplex PCR reads were re-called with MiXCR into one record per CDR3 protein. The sample has under 400,000 distinct CDR3 sequences; approximately 14% are singletons. The CDR3 is made up of 15 amino acids. Per germline, CDR1 SGHDN and CDR2 FVKESK. V gave up 0 bases and J gave up 6 bases, with 15 bases separating them. The TCR originated in a woman younger than 35 with Graves' hyperthyroidism that later progressed to Graves' ophthalmopathy. The sequencing input was blood. The genes are TRBV14 and TRBJ2-7; weak D call: TRBD1 (6 bases). Here the CDR3 reads CASSQESAQGTEQYF. The CDR3 DNA sequence: TGTGCCAGCAGCCAAGAATCCGCACAGGGCACCGAGCAGTACTTC. Full variable domain (missing parts from reference TRBV14 and TRBJ2-7): EAGVTQFPSHSVIEKGQTVTLRCDPISGHDNLYWYRRVMGKEIKFLLHFVKESKQDESGMPNNRFLAERTGGTYSTLKVQPAELEDSGVYFCASSQESAQGTEQYFGPGTRLTVT.